This T cell receptor (beta chain) was recovered during a study of blood T cell repertoires in COVID-19. Study details: Acute-phase and convalescent COVID-19 samples originated in the United States, Italy and Spain. In each case, the material was cDNA or gDNA derived from T cells, B-cell-depleted T cells, or PBMCs.

Methods used by the authors: The authors estimated nucleated cell counts from reference gene primer amplification. Sequencing was performed with immunoSEQ multiplex PCR; in TCRdb, only in-frame clones are kept and a portion is missing. V and J calls and clone size are copied from that table; D and trimming were computed from the DNA. The sample consists of 120,000 or so clones, around three quarters of them appearing once. V was clipped by 4 bases and J by 8 bases, with 17 bases between them. CDR1 is LGHDT, CDR2 YNNKEL, per germline (reference sequence). This CDR3 region has 14 residues. The sequenced sample consisted of peripheral blood. This chain joins TRBV3-1 (or the pseudogene TRBV3-2) and TRBJ1-2; no clear D gene. The sequence derives from a woman in her seventies with acute or convalescent COVID-19. The CDR3 region is CASSLKSGERGYTF. The CDR3 DNA is TGTGCCAGCAGCCTAAAGAGCGGGGAGAGAGGCTACACCTTC.